This TCR beta chain was recorded in a study of shared clonotypes between healthy human individuals (dated by TCRdb to 2018 to 2020). For the wider study: The cohort comprised a couple of women and a few men aged 18 to 49 years. To increase sequencing depth and limit assay-specific biases, different laboratories used diverse techniques to prepare libraries and sequence TCR repertoires. Each donor's leukapheresis produced roughly between roughly 0.85 and 9.5 billion PBMCs. To estimate repertoire size and how much clonotype sharing occurs between individuals, the study deeply sequenced the blood TCR repertoires of roughly 5 healthy adults. For each donor, CD4 naive and CD4 memory were each run on three plates, CD8 naive on two plates, and CD8 memory on one plate. What the work shows at the level of the full study, not this receptor alone: Because the study included a small number of donors, the genetic and exposure-history diversity represented was limited. Rarefaction of sorted-subset datasets indicated incomplete sequencing despite the large sequencing depth. Larger estimated clonotype richness was generally found for naive subsets than for memory subsets. Pairwise subsampling led to the expectation that sequencing depth would affect the degree of clonotype sharing among donors. Compared with non-shared clonotypes, the clonotypes found in all four sorted-subset donors had higher generation probabilities. When a handful of donors were compared, the shared fraction of clonotypes was approximately 5% for naive CD4, approximately 3.5% for naive CD8, about 2.5% for memory CD4, and roughly 0.4% for memory CD8. Only blood was sampled, and tissue TCR repertoires likely differ from those in blood.

Relative to germline, V is 6 bases shorter and J is 4 bases shorter, with 10 bases between their ends. The CDR3 spans 13 residues, from the cysteine through the phenylalanine. The kept DNA is CDR3 alone, 39 bases in frame from the first base. Reading the germline V gene gives CDR1 MDHEN and CDR2 SYDVKM. Using the deep immunoSEQ assay, TCR CDR3 regions were amplified from genomic DNA by multiplex PCR. Genomic DNA extracted from each cell subset was distributed evenly over all wells of several immunoSEQ 96-well plates, and each plate served as one replicate. Each replicate PCR for sorted subsets received about 0.2 ug genomic DNA, equal to about 30,000 T cell genomes. Purified libraries were quantified with a Qubit 3.0 fluorometer, sized on a Bioanalyzer 2100, and re-quantified with the KAPA Library Quantification kit. A separate single-read 150-cycle Illumina NextSeq 550 flow cell was used to sequence each immunoSEQ 96-well plate. Turning to the authors' computational methods: Because the immunoSEQ output held only junctional sequences and lacked quality scores, the filtering could not match the filtering applied to full-length reads. Sequences were annotated with PyIR, a Python wrapper for IgBLAST v1.9, and V/J genes and CDR3 were assigned using IMGT germline references. Reads were removed for weak V/J assignments (E-value above 1e-6), missing CDR3, stop codons, out-of-frame junctions, or ambiguous translated residues. V3J clonotypes were defined as sequences sharing the same inferred V gene, J gene, and CDR3 amino acid sequence. Percentage overlap between repertoires was computed as shared unique clonotypes divided by the size of the smaller repertoire. Three approaches were used to assess repertoire richness: RTK rarefaction, the Chao1 estimator, and Recon v2.1 estimates of unobserved clonotypes. For all TCRbeta clonotypes obtained by the gDNA method from several donors, generation probabilities were computed with OLGA. TCRdb carries this immuneACCESS record with in-frame sequences only. Its versions omit some clonotypes, under half of them owing to an unresolved V gene in the studies checked, with the rest unexplained. V and J calls and clone size are copied from that table; D and trimming were computed from the DNA. The sample records some 2,100,000 clones, around 93% of which are singletons. The top ten clones comprise roughly 1.8% of the sample.

CD8 naive samples were obtained by positive selection for CCR7 among CD45RO-negative cells, yielding a CD45RA+CCR7+ population from which TemRA cells were excluded. Healthy HIV-negative adults with no recently reported acute infections or vaccinations were included as donors. Every donor was a Caucasian adult residing in Nashville, Tennessee, USA. After blood collection by leukapheresis, PBMCs were isolated using Ficoll-Histopaque density gradient centrifugation and then cryopreserved in the vapor phase of liquid nitrogen. Purity and quantity of every magnetically sorted T cell population were checked by analytical flow cytometry. From each sorted fraction, genomic DNA was isolated and quantified by UV absorbance on a Nanodrop 2000c. Concerning this clone: Its antigen target is currently unknown. No per-base quality is available; no much larger clone lies one base away.

The chain was built from TRBV28 and TRBJ2-1; matching of 5 bases hints at TRBD1 as the D gene. Sequencing was performed on naive CD8+ T cells from PBMCs. The cell subset or site label of this sample denotes: CD45RA+CCR7+. The TCR comes from a man between 18 and 35 years old in good health. Some clones in this sample may be carry-over from other donors' samples. CDR3 sequence: CASRKTVYNEQFF. The DNA sequence is as follows: TGTGCCAGCAGAAAGACAGTTTACAATGAGCAGTTCTTC.